This TCR beta chain was sequenced in a study of Graves' ophthalmopathy and Graves' hyperthyroidism. The wider study: Stable hyperthyroidism denotes an absence of ophthalmopathy throughout 18 months of follow-up.

For repertoire sequencing, the TCR beta CDR3 regions were amplified from RNA transcripts. First-round RT-PCR used HTBI primers; second-round multiplex PCR followed. TCRdb re-called the multiplex PCR reads through MiXCR, storing one row per CDR3 protein. The sample includes around 1,000,000 distinct CDR3 sequences, about two fifths of them seen just once. The sequence derives from an adult man with Graves' hyperthyroidism. Sequencing used peripheral blood or thyroid tissue (not recorded which).

CDR3 bases: TGTGCCAGCAGTCAGGCGGGACAGGGGATGGAGGAGACCCAGTACTTC. Translated, it gives CASSQAGQGMEETQYF. The rearrangement joins TRBV9 to TRBJ2-5; 10 bases agree with TRBD1. The CDR3 extends over 16 amino acids. From germline, CDR1 is SGDLS and CDR2 YYNGEE. The trim removed 5 bases at V and 5 bases at J, leaving 12 bases unmatched.